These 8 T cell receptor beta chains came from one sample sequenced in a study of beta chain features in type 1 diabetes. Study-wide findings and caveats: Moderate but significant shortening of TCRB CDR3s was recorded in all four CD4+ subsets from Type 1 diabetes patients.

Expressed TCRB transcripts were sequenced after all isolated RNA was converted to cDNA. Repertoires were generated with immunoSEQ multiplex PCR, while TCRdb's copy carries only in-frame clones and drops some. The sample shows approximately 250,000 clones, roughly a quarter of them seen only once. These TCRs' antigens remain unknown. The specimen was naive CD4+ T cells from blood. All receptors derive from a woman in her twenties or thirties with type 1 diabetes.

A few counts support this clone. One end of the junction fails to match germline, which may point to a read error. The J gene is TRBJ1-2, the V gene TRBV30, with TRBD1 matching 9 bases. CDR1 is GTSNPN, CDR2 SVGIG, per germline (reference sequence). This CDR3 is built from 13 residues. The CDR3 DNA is TGTGCCTGGAGTGTACAGGGACAGGGCTACCAATTCTTC. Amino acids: CAWSVQGQGYQFF.

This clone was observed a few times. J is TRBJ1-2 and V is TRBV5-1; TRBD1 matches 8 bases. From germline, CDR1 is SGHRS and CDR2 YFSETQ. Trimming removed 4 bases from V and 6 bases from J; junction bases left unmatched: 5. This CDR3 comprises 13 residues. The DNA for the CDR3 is TGCGCCAGCAGCACCGGACAGGGACATGGCTACACCTTC. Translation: CASSTGQGHGYTF.

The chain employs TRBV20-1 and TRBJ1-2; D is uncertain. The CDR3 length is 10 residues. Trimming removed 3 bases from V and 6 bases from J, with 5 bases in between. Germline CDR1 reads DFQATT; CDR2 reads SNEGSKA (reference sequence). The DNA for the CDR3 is TGCAGTGCTAGCGACAATGGCTACACCTTC. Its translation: CSASDNGYTF.

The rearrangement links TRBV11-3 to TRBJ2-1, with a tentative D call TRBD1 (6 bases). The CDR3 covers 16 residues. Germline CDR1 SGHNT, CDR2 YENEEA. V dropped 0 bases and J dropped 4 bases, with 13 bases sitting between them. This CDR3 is CASSLDPGQTYNEQFF. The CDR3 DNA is TGTGCCAGCAGCTTAGATCCCGGACAGACGTACAATGAGCAGTTCTTC.

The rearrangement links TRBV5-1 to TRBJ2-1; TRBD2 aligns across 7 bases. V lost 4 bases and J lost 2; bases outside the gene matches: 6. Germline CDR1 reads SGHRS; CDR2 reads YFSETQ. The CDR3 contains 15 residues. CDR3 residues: CASSRLAAAYNEQFF. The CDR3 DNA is TGCGCCAGCAGCCGACTAGCCGCGGCCTACAATGAGCAGTTCTTC. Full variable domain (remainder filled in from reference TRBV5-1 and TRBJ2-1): KAGVTQTPRYLIKTRGQQVTLSCSPISGHRSVSWYQQTPGQGLQFLFEYFSETQRNKGNFPGRFSGRQFSNSRSEMNVSTLELGDSALYLCASSRLAAAYNEQFFGPGTRLTVL.

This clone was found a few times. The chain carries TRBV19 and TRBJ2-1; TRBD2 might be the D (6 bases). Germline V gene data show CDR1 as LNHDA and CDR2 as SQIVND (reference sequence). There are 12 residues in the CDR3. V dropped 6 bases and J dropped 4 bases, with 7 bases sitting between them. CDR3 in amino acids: CASSGGYNEQFF. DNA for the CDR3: TGTGCCAGTAGCGGAGGGTACAATGAGCAGTTCTTC. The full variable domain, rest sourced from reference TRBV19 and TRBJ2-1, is DGGITQSPKYLFRKEGQNVTLSCEQNLNHDAMYWYRQDPGQGLRLIYYSQIVNDFQKGDIAEGYSVSREKKESFPLTVTSAQKNPTAFYLCASSGGYNEQFFGPGTRLTVL.

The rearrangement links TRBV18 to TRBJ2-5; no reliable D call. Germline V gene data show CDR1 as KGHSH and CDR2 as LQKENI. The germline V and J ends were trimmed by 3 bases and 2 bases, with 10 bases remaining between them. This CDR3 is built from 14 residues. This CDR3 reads CASSPLDQQETQYF. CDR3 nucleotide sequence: TGTGCCAGCTCACCGCTAGATCAACAAGAGACCCAGTACTTC.

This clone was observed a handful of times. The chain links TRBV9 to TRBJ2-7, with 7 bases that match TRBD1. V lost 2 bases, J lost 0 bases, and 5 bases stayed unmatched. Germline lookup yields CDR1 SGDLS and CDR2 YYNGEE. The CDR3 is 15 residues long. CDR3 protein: CASSVDTGASYEQYF. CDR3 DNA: TGTGCCAGCAGCGTGGATACAGGGGCCTCCTACGAGCAGTACTTC.